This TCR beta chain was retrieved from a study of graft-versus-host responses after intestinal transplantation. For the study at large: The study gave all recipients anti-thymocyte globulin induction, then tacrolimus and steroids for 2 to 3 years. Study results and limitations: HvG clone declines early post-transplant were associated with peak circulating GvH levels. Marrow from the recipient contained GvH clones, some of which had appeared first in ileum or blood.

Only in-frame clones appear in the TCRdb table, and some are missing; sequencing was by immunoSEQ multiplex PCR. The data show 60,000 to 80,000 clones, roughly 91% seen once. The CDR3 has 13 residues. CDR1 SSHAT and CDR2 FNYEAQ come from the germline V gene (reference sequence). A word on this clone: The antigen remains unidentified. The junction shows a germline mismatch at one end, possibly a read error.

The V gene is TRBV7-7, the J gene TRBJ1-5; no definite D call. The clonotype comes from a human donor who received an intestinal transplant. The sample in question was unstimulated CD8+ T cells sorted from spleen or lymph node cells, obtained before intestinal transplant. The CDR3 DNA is TGTGCTAGCAGCTTAGAGAGGAATCAGCCCCAGCATTTT. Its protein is CASSLERNQPQHF.